What follows is one TCR beta chain and its context. Its antigen is undetermined. The same CDR3 also results from other DNA sequences found in this sample. The data derive from a study of shared clonotypes between healthy human individuals. Broader study findings: Naive subsets usually exceeded memory subsets in estimated richness.

Only CD45RO-negative cells positively selected for CCR7 counted as naive CD8 cells, so terminally differentiated effector memory CD45RA+ cells were excluded. This CDR3 has 13 residues. The ends were cut back, 0 bases at V and 1 base at J, with 4 bases in the middle. In germline, CDR1 is MNHEY, CDR2 SVGAGI. Method: immunoSEQ multiplex PCR; TCRdb's copy keeps in-frame clones and lacks some. There are approximately 590,000 clones in the sample; just under 97% occur only once, and 0.11% lies in the top ten. The sequence was collected from a woman between 25 and 40 years old in good health. The sequencing sample was made of naive CD8+ T cells sorted from blood. The V gene is TRBV6-5, the J gene TRBJ2-7; D is ambiguous. CDR3 in DNA: TGTGCCAGCAGTTACTCCAGATCCTACGAGCAGTACTTC. Translated: CASSYSRSYEQYF.